This T cell receptor beta chain was found in a study of Ad26.COV2.S vaccination and SARS-CoV-2 variants. Across the whole study: Dosing was one shot or two shots 56 days apart.

Sequencing used immunoSEQ multiplex PCR; TCRdb keeps in-frame clones, though not all of them. Altogether hundreds of thousands of clones are present, 85% being singletons, with the ten largest covering 2.5% to 3.5%. Study results and caveats: A substantial breadth of spike-specific CD8+ and CD4+ T cell responses after vaccination has been reported. Higher spike-specific TCR breadth was found in vaccine recipients than in placebo recipients.

Treatment given: roughly 18 received Ad26.COV2.S at low or high dose, single or two shots; roughly five received placebo; per-sample allocation not given. The investigators took samples on day 63 after the first vaccine or placebo injection. As concerns this clone: Its antigen is unknown.

The sequences come from peripheral blood, collected in a trial of Ad26.COV2.S vaccine versus placebo. The origin of this receptor is a person between 18 and 65 years old who received the Ad26.COV2.S COVID-19 vaccine or a placebo.

CDR3 DNA sequence: TGTGCCACCAGCAGAGTAGGGGCCGGTAACACTGAAGCTTTCTTT. Amino acids: CATSRVGAGNTEAFF. The chain is built from TRBV15 and TRBJ1-1, with D possibly matching TRBD1 (5 bases). CDR1 is LNHNV and CDR2 is YYDKDF in the germline V gene (reference sequence). Trimming stripped 1 base from V and 2 bases from J, with 11 bases between. The CDR3 length is 15 residues.